These T cell receptor beta chains were read from a single sample in a study of CD4+ T cells in melanoma. TCRdb keeps only in-frame clones here, not all; method: immunoSEQ multiplex PCR. Of some 47,000 clones in the sample, roughly 87% were seen once. The material sequenced was peripheral blood. The receptors derive from a human donor with melanoma. Each CDR3 is given with its conserved first and last residue.

>TRBV25-1
CASSGPRPGSGANVLTF
>TRBV5-1
CASSLDRGGGELFF
>TRBV6-5
CASSSDGDTQYF
>TRBV27
CASSLLAGAFAGEQYF
>TRBV5-4
CASSFGRDRVGEKLFF
>TRBV27
CASSGTSGGYNEQFF
>TRBV4-2
CASSQDWAGTYNEQFF
>TRBV4-1
CASSHAGQGGTAYEQYF
>TRBV7-9
CASSLAAGANVLTF
>TRBV5-1
CASSLEPDSGYEQYF
>TRBV6-6
CASSYPRTGENYGYTF
>TRBV4-1
CASSQVAALNTEAFF
>TRBV5-8
CASGRGDTGQETQYF
>TRBV5-1
CASRPRQVPKPDSGNTIYF
>TRBV5-8
CASSLEVSSGGVSYNEQFF
>TRBV11-3
CASSPRTAQETQYF
>TRBV4-3
CASSQGLNYGYTF